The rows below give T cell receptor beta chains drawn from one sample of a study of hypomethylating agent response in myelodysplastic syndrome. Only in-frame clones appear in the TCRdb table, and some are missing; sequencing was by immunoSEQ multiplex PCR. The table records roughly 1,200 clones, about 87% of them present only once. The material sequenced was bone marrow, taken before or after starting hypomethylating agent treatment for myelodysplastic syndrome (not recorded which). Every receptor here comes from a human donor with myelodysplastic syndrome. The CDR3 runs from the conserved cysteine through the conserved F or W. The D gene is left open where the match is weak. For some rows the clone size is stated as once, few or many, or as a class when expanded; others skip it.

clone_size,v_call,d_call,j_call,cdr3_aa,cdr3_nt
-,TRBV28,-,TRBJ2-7,CASSFRGLREQYF,TGTGCCAGCAGTTTTAGGGGGTTGCGAGAGCAGTACTTC
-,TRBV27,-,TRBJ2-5,CASRTKNYYRESQETQYF,TGTGCCAGCAGAACGAAAAACTACTACCGGGAAAGCCAAGAGACCCAGTACTTC
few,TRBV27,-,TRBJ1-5,CASSLWGANNQPQHF,TGTGCCAGCAGCCTGTGGGGGGCGAACAATCAGCCCCAGCATTTT
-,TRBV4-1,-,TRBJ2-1,CASSLDQLNEQFF,TGCGCCAGCAGCCTGGACCAGCTCAATGAGCAGTTCTTC
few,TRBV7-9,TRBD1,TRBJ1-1,CASSSGGGRQGRTEAFF,TGTGCCAGCAGCTCCGGAGGGGGAAGACAGGGGAGAACTGAAGCTTTCTTT
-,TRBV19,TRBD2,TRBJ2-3,CASKREGSTDTQYF,TGTGCCAGCAAGCGGGAGGGAAGCACAGATACGCAGTATTTT
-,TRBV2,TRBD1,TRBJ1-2,CASKGTGRYTF,TGTGCCAGCAAGGGGACAGGCCGCTACACCTTC
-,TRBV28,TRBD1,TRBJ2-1,CASSRTGTGGLDEQFF,TGTGCCAGCAGTCGAACCGGGACAGGGGGCTTGGATGAGCAGTTCTTC
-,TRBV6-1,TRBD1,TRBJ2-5,CASSGARTGVIGEQYF,TGTGCCAGCAGTGGAGCACGGACAGGGGTAATAGGGGAGCAGTACTTC
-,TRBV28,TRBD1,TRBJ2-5,CASLAGGRMREQYF,TGTGCCAGCCTGGCAGGGGGCCGAATGAGGGAGCAGTACTTC
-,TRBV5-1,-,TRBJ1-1,CASSLQGNEAFF,TGCGCCAGCAGCTTGCAAGGGAATGAAGCTTTCTTT
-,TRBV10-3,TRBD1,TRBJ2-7,CASTGRDRPTYEQYF,TGTGCCTCCACAGGCCGGGACAGGCCAACCTACGAGCAGTACTTC
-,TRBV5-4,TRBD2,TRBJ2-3,CASSLELAGAGPDTQYF,TGTGCCAGCAGCTTGGAACTAGCGGGGGCAGGTCCAGATACGCAGTATTTT
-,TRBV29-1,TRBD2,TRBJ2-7,CSVEAPKGLAGKEQYF,TGCAGCGTTGAAGCACCCAAGGGACTAGCGGGGAAAGAGCAGTACTTC
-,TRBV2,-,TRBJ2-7,CASSTGPTYEQYF,TGTGCCAGCAGTACCGGGCCTACCTACGAGCAGTACTTC
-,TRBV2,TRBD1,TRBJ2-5,CASSDGTGALIETQYF,TGTGCCAGCAGTGACGGGACAGGGGCCCTGATAGAGACCCAGTACTTC
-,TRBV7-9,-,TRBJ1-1,CASSLGSGNTEAFF,TGTGCCAGCAGCTTAGGGTCAGGGAACACTGAAGCTTTCTTT
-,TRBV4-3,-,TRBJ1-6,CASSQGTVIDSPLHF,TGCGCCAGCAGCCAAGGAACAGTTATCGATTCACCCCTCCACTTT
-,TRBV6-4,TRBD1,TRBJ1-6,CASSSGQGESPLHF,TGTGCCAGCAGCTCGGGACAGGGAGAATCACCCCTCCACTTT
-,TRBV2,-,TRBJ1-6,CASSEEGGSPLHF,TGTGCCAGCAGTGAGGAGGGGGGCTCACCCCTCCACTTT
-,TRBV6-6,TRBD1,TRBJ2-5,CASTTGASGTQYF,TGTGCCAGCACAACAGGGGCGTCAGGGACCCAGTACTTC
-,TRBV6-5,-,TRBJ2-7,CASSRNQGLEQYF,TGTGCCAGCAGTCGAAATCAGGGGCTCGAGCAGTACTTC
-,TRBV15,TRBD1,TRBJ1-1,CATRGRQGRTEAFF,TGTGCCACCAGAGGACGACAGGGGAGAACTGAAGCTTTCTTT
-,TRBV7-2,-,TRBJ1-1,CASSPRPNTEAFF,TGTGCCAGCAGCCCAAGGCCGAACACTGAAGCTTTCTTT
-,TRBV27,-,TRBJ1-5,CASSSHRGNQPQHF,TGTGCCAGCAGTTCCCACAGGGGCAATCAGCCCCAGCATTTT
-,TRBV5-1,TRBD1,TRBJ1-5,CASSLMPGGHQPQHF,TGCGCCAGCAGCTTGATGCCAGGGGGGCATCAGCCCCAGCATTTT
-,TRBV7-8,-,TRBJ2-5,CASSLRGVGETQYF,TGTGCCAGCAGCTTACGCGGGGTGGGAGAGACCCAGTACTTC
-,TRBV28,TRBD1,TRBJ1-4,CASSPQTGTGDEKLFF,TGTGCCAGCAGTCCCCAGACCGGGACAGGGGATGAAAAACTGTTTTTT
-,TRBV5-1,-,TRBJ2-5,CASSPKDQETQYF,TGCGCCAGCAGCCCAAAAGACCAAGAGACCCAGTACTTC
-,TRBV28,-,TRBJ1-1,CASSLGGGGGASTEAFF,TGTGCCAGCAGTTTAGGCGGGGGGGGCGGCGCGAGCACTGAAGCTTTCTTT
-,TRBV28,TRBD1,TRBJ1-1,CASSTTRGQVWTEAFF,TGTGCCAGCAGCACCACGAGGGGGCAGGTGTGGACTGAAGCTTTCTTT
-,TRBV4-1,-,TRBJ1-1,CASSGGPALNTEAFF,TGCGCCAGCAGCGGAGGTCCAGCCCTGAACACTGAAGCTTTCTTT
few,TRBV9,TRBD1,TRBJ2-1,CASSLGQGTYNEQFF,TGTGCCAGCAGCTTAGGACAGGGGACATACAATGAGCAGTTCTTC
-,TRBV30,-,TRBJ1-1,CAWSIHGNTEAFF,TGTGCCTGGAGTATTCATGGGAACACTGAAGCTTTCTTT
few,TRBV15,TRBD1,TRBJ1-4,CATSPRTGRNEKLFF,TGTGCCACCAGCCCACGGACAGGGAGGAATGAAAAACTGTTTTTT
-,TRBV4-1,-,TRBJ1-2,CASSQEGGRGNYGYTF,TGCGCCAGCAGCCAAGAAGGGGGGCGGGGGAACTATGGCTACACCTTC
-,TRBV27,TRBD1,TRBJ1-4,CASSYRGFITNEKLFF,TGTGCCAGCAGTTACAGGGGCTTTATTACTAATGAAAAACTGTTTTTT
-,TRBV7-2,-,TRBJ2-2,CASSLEITGELFF,TGTGCCAGCAGCTTAGAGATCACCGGGGAGCTGTTTTTT
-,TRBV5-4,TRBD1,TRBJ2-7,CASSLGEGQGALKQYF,TGTGCCAGCAGCCTGGGCGAAGGACAGGGGGCTCTCAAGCAGTACTTC
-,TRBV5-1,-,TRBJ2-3,CASSLEGHRTDTQYF,TGCGCCAGCAGCTTGGAAGGACACCGCACAGATACGCAGTATTTT
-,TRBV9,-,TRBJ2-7,CASSAEDYGGDEQYF,TGTGCCAGCAGCGCCGAAGACTATGGGGGCGACGAGCAGTACTTC
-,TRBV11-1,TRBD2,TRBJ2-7,CASSTRLAREQYF,TGTGCCAGCAGCACCCGACTAGCGCGCGAGCAGTACTTC
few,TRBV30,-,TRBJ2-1,CAWSAIGHNEQFF,TGTGCCTGGAGTGCGATAGGGCACAATGAGCAGTTCTTC
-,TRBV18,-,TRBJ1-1,CASSPPGRGDTEAFF,TGTGCCAGCTCACCCCCCGGTCGGGGGGACACTGAAGCTTTCTTT
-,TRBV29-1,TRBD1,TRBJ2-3,CSVEQGATDTQYF,TGCAGCGTGGAACAGGGGGCGACAGATACGCAGTATTTT
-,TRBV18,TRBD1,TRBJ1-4,CASSPGTDEKLFF,TGTGCCAGCTCCCCCGGGACAGACGAAAAACTGTTTTTT